This T cell receptor beta chain was sequenced for a study of cytomegalovirus exposure and HLA in healthy donors. General study results and limits: In a later analysis, parvovirus B19, influenza, CMV and Epstein-Barr virus appeared linked to several top co-occurrence clusters. Donor immune exposure was known only as CMV serostatus.

As regards this clone: Antigen unknown.

Participants comprised healthy donors of bone marrow. V gave up 5 bases and J gave up 2 bases, with 18 bases separating them. Per the germline V gene, CDR1 is SGHTA and CDR2 is FQGNSA. This CDR3 contains 16 residues. Primers included in the PCR were 60 Vbeta and 13 Jbeta primers. Produced via immunoSEQ multiplex PCR; TCRdb's table is partial and in-frame only. This table has 150,000 to 200,000 clones, roughly four fifths appearing once. The genes are TRBV7-2 and TRBJ1-1; possibly TRBD1 for D (6 bases). The clonotype originates from a woman between 45 and 65 years old in good health and CMV-seropositive. Sequenced input: PBMCs. This CDR3 reads CASSQQGTNLNTEAFF. The CDR3 DNA reads as TGTGCCAGCAGCCAACAGGGCACCAATCTAAACACTGAAGCTTTCTTT.